This T cell receptor beta chain was obtained from a study of tumor-infiltrating lymphocytes in primary liver carcinoma. For the study at large: Surgeons resected the patients' primary liver carcinomas. The tumors, T1-T3 N0M0 lesions, were roughly 4.2 to 11 cm across.

Germline DNA was extracted alongside blood RNA, which was obtained from unsorted whole blood. Those patients suffered from chronic HBV infection and were treatment-naive. The investigators made TCR beta cDNA from roughly 0.45 ug total RNA, using a constant-region primer. What produced the TCR beta libraries was three nested multiplex PCR rounds using slightly modified ARM-PCR. The study ran its first two PCR rounds for about 11 cycles each, using TRBV1-TRBV30 forward primers and a C-beta reverse primer. TCRdb reanalysed the multiplex PCR reads using MiXCR and keeps one entry per CDR3 protein. The sample records 310,000 or so distinct CDR3 sequences, 50% to 60% being singletons. Germline trimming cut 5 bases from V and 7 bases from J; bases unmatched to any gene: 8. Germline CDR1 MNHEY, CDR2 SVGEGT. This CDR3 has 15 residues.

The material sequenced was peripheral blood. The clonotype comes from a woman aged 25 to 45 with primary liver carcinoma and hepatitis B virus infection. The V gene is TRBV6-2 or TRBV6-3, the J gene TRBJ2-7; 13 nucleotides line up with TRBD2. Here the CDR3 DNA reads TGTGCCAGCAGTCTTGGACTAGCGGGAGTTCGAGAGCAGTACTTC. This codes for CASSLGLAGVREQYF.